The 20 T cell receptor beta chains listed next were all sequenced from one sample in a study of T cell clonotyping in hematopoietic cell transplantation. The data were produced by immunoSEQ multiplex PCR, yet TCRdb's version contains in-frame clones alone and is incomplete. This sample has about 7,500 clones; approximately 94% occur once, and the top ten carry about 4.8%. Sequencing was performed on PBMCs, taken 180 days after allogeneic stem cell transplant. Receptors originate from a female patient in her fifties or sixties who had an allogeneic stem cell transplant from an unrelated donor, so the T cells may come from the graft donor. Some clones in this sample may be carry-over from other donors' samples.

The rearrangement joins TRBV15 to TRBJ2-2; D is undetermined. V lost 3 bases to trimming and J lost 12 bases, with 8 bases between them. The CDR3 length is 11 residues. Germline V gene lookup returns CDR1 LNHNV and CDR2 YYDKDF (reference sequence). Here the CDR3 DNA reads TGTGCCACCAGCAGCCAGAGAAAGCTGTTTTTT. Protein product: CATSSQRKLFF.

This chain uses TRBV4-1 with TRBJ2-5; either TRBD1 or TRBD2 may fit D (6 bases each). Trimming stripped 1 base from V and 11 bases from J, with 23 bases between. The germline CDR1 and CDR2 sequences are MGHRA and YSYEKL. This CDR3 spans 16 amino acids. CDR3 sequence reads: CASSQALLAGQRVQYF. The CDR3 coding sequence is TGCGCCAGCAGCCAAGCGTTACTAGCAGGACAGAGAGTTCAGTACTTC.

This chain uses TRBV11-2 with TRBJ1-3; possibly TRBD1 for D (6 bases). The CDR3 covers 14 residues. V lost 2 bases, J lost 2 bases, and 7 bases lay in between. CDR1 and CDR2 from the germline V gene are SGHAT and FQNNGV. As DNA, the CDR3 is TGTGCCAGCAGCTTACAGGGGACTGGAAACACCATATATTTT. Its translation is CASSLQGTGNTIYF.

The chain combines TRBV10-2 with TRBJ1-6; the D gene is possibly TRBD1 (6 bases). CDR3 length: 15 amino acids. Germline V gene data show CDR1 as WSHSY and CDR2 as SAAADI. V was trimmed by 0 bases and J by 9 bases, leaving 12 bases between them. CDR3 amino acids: CASSESRGGPSPLHF. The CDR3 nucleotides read TGCGCCAGCAGTGAGTCCAGAGGGGGTCCTTCACCCCTCCACTTT.

CDR3 region: CASRSPDEYEQYV. The DNA for the CDR3 is TGTGCCAGCAGATCTCCGGACGAGTACGAGCAGTACGTC. The chain couples TRBV28 to TRBJ2-7; D not certain. The V gene lost 6 bases and the J gene lost 4 bases, with 13 bases spanning the gap. The CDR3 extends over 13 amino acids. Germline V gene data show CDR1 as MDHEN and CDR2 as SYDVKM.

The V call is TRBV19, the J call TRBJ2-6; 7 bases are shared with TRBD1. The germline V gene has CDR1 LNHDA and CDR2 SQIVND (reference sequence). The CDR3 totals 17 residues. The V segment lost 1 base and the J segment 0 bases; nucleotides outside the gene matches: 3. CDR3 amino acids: CASSIGKGASGANVLTF. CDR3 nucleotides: TGTGCCAGTAGTATAGGAAAGGGGGCCTCTGGGGCCAACGTCCTGACTTTC.

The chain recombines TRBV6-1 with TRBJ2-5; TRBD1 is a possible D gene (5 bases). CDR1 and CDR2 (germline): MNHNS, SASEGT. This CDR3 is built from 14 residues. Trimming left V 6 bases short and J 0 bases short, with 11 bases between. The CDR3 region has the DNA TGTGCCAGCAGCCAAACAGGATACCAAGAGACCCAGTACTTC. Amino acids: CASSQTGYQETQYF.

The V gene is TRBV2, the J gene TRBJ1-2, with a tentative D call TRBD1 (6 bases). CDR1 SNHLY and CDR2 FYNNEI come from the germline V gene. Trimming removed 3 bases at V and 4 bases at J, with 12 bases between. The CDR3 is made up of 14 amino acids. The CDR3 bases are TGTGCCAGCAGTGACGTTGACAGGTTCTATGGCTACACCTTC. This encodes CASSDVDRFYGYTF.

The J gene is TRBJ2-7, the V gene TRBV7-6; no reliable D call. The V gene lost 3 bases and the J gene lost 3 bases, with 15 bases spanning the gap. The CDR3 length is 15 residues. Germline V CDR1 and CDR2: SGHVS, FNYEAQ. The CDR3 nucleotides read TGTGCCAGCAGCTTCGGTCATGATATTTGCTACGAGCAGTACGTC. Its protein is CASSFGHDICYEQYV.

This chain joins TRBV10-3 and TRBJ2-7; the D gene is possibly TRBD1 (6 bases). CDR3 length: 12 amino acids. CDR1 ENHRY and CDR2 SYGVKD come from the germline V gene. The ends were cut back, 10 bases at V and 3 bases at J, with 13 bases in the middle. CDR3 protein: CATTGTNYEQYF. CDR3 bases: TGTGCCACCACCGGGACAAACTACGAGCAGTACTTC.

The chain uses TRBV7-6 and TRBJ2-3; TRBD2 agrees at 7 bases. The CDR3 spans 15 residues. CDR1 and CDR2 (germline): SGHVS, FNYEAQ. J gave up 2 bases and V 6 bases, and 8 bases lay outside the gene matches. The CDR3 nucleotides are TGTGCCAGCAGGGATCCTAAGCGGGACACAGATACGCAGTATTTT. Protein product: CASRDPKRDTDTQYF.

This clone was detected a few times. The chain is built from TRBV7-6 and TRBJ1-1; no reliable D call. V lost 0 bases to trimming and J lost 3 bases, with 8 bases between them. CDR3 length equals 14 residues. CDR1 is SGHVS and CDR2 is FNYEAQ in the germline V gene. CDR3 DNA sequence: TGTGCCAGCAGCTTAGCGGGGATTGACACTGAAGCTTTCTTT. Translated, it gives CASSLAGIDTEAFF.

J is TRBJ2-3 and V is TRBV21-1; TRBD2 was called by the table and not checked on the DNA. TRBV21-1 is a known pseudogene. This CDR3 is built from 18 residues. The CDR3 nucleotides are TGTGCCAGCAGCAAAGGTGTGCGACTAGCGGGGGCGACAGATACGCAGTATTTT. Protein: CASSKGVRLAGATDTQYF.

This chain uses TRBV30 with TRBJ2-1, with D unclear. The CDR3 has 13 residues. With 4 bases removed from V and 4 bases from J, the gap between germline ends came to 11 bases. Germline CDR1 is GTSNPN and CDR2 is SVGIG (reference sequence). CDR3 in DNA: TGTGCCTGGACTGCTACTCGGTACAATGAGCAGTTCTTC. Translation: CAWTATRYNEQFF.

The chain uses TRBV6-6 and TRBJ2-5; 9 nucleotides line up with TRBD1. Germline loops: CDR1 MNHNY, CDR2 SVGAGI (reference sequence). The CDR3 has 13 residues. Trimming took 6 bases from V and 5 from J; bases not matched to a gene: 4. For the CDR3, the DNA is TGTGCCAGCAGGACAGGGGGTAAGGAGACCCAGTACTTC. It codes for CASRTGGKETQYF.

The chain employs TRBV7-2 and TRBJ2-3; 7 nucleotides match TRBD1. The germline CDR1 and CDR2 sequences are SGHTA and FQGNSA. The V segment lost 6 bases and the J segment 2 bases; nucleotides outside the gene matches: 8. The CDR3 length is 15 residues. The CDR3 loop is CASRPRDSYTDTQYF. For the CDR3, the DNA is TGTGCCAGCAGACCGAGGGACAGTTACACAGATACGCAGTATTTT.

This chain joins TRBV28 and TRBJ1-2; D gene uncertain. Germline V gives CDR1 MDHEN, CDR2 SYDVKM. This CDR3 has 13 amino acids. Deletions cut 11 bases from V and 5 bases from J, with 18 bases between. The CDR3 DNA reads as TGTGCCCATACTGAAGGAGCCCGTTATGGCTACACCTTC. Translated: CAHTEGARYGYTF.

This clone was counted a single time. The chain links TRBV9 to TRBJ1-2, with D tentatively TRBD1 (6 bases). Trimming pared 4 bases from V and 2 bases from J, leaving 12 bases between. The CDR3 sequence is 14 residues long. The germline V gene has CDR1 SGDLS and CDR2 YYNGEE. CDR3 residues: CASSSRTANYGYTF. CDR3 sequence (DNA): TGTGCCAGCAGCTCACGGACAGCGAACTATGGCTACACCTTC.

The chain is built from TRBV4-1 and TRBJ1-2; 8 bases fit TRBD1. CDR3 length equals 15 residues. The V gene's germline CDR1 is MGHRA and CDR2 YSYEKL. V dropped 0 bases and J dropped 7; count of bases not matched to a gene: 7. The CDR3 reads CASSQEARGRVGYTF. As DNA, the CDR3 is TGCGCCAGCAGCCAAGAGGCCAGGGGGCGCGTTGGCTACACCTTC.

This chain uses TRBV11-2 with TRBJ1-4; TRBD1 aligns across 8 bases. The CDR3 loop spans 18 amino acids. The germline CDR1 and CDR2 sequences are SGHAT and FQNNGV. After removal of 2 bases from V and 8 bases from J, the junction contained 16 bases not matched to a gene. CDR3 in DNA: TGTGCCAGCAGCTTAAGTGGAATCTTGACAGGGGATAACGAAAAACTGTTTTTT. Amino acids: CASSLSGILTGDNEKLFF.